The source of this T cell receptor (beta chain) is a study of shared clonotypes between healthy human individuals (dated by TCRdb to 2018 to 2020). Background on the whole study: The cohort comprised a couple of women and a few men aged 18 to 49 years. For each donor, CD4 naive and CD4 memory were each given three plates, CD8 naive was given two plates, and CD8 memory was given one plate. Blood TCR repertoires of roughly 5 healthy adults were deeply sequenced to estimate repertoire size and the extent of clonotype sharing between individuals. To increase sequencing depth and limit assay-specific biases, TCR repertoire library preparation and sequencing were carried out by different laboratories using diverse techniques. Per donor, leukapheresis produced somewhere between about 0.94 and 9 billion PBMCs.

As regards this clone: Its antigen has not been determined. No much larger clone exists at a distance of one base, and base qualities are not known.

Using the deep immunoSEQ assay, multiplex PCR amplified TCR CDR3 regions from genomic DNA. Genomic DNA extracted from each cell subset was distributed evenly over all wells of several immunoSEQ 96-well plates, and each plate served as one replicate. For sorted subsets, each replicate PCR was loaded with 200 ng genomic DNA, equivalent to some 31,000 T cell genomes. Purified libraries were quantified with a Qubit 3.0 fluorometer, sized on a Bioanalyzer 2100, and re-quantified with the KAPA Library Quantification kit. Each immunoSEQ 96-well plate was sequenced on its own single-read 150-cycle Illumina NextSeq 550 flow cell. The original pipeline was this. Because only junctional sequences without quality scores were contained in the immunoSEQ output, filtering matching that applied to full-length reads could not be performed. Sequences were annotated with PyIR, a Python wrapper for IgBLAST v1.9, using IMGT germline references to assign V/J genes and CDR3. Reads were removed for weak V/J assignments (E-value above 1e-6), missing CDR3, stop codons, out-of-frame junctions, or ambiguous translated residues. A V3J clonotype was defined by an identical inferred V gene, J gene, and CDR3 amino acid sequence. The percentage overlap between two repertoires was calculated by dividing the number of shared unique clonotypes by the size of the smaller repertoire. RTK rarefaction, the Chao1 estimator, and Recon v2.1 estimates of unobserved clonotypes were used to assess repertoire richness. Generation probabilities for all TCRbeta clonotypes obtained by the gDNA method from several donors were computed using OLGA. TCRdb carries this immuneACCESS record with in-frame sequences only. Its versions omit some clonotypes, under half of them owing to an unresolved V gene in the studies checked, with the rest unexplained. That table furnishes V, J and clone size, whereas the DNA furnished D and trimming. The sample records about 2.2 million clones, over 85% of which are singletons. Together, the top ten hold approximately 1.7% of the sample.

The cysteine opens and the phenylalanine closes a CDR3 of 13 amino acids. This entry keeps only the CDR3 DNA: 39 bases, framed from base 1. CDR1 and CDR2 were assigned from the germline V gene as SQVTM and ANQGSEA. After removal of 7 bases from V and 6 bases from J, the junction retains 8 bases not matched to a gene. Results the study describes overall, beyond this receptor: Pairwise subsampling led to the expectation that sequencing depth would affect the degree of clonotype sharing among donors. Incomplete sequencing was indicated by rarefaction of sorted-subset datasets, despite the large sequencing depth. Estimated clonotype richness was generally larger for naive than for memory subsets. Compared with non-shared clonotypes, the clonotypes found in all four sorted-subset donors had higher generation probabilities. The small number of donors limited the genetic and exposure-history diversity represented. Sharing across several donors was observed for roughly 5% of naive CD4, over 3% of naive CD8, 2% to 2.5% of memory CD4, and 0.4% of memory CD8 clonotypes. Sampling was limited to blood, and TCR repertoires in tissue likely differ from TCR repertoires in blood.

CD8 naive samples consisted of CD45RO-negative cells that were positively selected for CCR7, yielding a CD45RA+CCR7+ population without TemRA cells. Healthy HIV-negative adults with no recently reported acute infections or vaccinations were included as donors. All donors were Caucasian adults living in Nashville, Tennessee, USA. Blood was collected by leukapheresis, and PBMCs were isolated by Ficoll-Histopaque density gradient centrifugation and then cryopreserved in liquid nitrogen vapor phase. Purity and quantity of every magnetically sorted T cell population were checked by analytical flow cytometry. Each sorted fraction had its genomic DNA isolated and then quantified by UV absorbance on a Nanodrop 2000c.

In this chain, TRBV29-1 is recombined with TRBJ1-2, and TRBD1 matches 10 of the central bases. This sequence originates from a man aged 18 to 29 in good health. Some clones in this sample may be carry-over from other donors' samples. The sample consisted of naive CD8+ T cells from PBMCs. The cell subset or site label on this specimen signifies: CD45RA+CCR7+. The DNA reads TGCAGCGCGTTGACCGGGACAGGGGATGGCTACACCTTC. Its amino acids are CSALTGTGDGYTF. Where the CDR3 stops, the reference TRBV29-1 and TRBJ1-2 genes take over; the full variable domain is SAVISQKPSRDICQRGTSLTIQCQVDSQVTMMFWYRQQPGQSLTLIATANQGSEATYESGFVIDKFPISRPNLTFSTLTVSNMSPEDSSIYLCSALTGTGDGYTFGSGTRLTVV.